This T cell receptor beta chain was identified in a study of blood T cell repertoires in COVID-19. The overall study: The study drew acute and convalescent COVID-19 samples from the United States, Italy and Spain.

Germline V gene sequence: CDR1 SGHNT, CDR2 YYREEE (reference sequence). J gave up 4 bases and V 0 bases, and 6 bases lay outside the gene matches. The CDR3 spans 15 residues. Original analysis: It was from reference gene primer amplification that nucleated cell counts were estimated. Clones were sequenced by immunoSEQ multiplex PCR, and TCRdb holds only the in-frame ones, with some missing. Clone size and V and J calls were adopted from that table, with D and trimming inferred from the DNA. The sample shows 130,000 or so clones, approximately 88% of them seen only once. Material for sequencing was peripheral blood. The source of this sequence is a man in his 70s with active COVID-19. The chain is built from TRBV5-4 and TRBJ2-7, with 8 bases that match TRBD2. CDR3 sequence: CASSLAGAGGYEQYF. The CDR3 DNA reads TGTGCCAGCAGCTTGGCCGGGGCGGGAGGATACGAGCAGTACTTC.